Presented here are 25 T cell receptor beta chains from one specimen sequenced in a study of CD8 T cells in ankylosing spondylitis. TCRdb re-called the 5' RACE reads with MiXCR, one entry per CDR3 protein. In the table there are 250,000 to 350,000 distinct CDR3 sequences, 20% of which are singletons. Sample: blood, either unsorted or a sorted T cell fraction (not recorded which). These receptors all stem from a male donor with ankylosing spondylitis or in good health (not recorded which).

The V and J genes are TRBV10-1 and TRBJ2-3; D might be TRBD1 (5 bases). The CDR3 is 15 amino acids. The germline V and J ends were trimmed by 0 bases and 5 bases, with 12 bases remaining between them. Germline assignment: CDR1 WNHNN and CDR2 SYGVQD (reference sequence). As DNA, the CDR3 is TGCGCCAGCAGTGAGTCGATTCTGGGGCTAGATACGCAGTATTTT. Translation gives CASSESILGLDTQYF.

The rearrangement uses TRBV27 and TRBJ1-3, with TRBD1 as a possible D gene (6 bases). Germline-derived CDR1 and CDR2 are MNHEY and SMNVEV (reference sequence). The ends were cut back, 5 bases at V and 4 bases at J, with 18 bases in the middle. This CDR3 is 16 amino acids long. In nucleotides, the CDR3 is TGTGCCAGCAGTCTTAAAGGGGGGGGCTTCGGAAACACCATATATTTT. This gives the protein CASSLKGGGFGNTIYF.

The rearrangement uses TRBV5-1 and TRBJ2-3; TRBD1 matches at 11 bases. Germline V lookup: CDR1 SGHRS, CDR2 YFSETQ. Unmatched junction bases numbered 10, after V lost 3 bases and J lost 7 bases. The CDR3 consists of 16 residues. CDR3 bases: TGCGCCAGCAGCTCTGAACCGGGACAGGGGGATTATACGCAGTATTTT. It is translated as CASSSEPGQGDYTQYF.

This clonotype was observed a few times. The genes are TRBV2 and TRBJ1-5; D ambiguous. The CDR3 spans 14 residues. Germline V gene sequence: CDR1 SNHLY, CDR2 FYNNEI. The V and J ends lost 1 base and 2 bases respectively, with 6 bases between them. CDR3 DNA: TGTGCCAGCAGTGAAGGGTCGGGCAATCAGCCCCAGCATTTT. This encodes CASSEGSGNQPQHF.

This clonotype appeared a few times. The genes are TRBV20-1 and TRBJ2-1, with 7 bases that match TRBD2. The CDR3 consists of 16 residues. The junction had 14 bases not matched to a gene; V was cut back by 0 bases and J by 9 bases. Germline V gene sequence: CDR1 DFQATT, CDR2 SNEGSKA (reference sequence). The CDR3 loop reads CSARDRTSLSWGEQFF. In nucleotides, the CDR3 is TGCAGTGCTAGAGATAGGACTAGTCTGTCGTGGGGTGAGCAGTTCTTC.

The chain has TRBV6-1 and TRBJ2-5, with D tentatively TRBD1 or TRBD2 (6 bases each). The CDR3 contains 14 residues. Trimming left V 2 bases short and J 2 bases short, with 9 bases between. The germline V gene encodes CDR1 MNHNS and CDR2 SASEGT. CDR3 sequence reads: CASSERGRQETQYF. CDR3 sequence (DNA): TGTGCCAGCAGTGAAAGGGGGAGGCAAGAGACCCAGTACTTC.

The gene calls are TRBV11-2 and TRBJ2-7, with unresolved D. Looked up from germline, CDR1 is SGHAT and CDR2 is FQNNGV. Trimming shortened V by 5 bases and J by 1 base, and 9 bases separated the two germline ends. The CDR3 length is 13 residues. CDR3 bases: TGTGCCAGCAGCCCTGGGATATCCTACGAGCAGTACGTC. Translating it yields CASSPGISYEQYV.

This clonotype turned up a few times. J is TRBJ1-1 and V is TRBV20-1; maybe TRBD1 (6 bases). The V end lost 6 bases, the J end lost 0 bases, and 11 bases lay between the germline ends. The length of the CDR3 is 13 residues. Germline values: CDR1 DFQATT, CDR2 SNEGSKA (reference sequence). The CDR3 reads CSALRDMNTEAFF. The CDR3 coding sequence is TGCAGTGCGTTAAGGGACATGAACACTGAAGCTTTCTTT.

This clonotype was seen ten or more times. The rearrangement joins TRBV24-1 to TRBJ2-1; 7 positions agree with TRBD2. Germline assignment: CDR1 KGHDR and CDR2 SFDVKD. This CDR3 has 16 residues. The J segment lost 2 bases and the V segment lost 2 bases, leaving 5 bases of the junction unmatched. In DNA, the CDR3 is TGTGCCACCAGTGATTCTGCGGGGAGGGCCTACAATGAGCAGTTCTTC. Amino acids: CATSDSAGRAYNEQFF.

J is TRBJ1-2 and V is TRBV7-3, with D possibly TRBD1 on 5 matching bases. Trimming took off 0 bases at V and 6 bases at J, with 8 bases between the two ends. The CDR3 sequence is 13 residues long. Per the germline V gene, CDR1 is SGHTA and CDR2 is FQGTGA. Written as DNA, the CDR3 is TGTGCCAGCAGCTTAACGACCAGGGATGGCTACACCTTC. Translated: CASSLTTRDGYTF.

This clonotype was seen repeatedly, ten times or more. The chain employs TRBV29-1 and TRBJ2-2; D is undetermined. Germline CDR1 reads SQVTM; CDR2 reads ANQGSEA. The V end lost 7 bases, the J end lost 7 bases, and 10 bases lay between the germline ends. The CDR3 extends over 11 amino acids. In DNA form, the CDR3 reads TGCAGCGGGGGTAATTACGGGGAGCTGTTTTTT. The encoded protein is CSGGNYGELFF.

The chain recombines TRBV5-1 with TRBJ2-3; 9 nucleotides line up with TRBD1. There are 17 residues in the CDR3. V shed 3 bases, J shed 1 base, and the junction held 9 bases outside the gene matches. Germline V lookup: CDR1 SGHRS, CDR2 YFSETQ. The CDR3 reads CASSWTGTGKGTDTQYF. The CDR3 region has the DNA TGCGCCAGCAGCTGGACCGGGACAGGGAAAGGCACAGATACGCAGTATTTT.

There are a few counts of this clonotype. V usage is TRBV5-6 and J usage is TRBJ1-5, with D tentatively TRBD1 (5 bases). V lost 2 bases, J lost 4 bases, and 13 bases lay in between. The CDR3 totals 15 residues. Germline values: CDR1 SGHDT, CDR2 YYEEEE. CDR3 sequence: CASSLGDDGNQPQHF. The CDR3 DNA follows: TGTGCCAGCAGCTTAGGGGACGATGGGAATCAGCCCCAGCATTTT. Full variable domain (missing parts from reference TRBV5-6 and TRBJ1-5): DAGVTQSPTHLIKTRGQQVTLRCSPKSGHDTVSWYQQALGQGPQFIFQYYEEEERQRGNFPDRFSGHQFPNYSSELNVNALLLGDSALYLCASSLGDDGNQPQHFGDGTRLSIL.

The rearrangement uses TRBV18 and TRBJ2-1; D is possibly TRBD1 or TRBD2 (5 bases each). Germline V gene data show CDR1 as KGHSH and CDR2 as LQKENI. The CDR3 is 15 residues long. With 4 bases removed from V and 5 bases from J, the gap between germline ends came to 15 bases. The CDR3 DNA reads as TGTGCCAGCTCACAATCCGGGACGGTGGACAATGAGCAGTTCTTC. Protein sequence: CASSQSGTVDNEQFF.

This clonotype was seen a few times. As DNA, the CDR3 is TGCGCCAGCAGCTTGGCGGGACAGAAAGAGACCCAGTACTTC. Amino acids: CASSLAGQKETQYF. The genes are TRBV5-1 and TRBJ2-5; 7 bases line up with TRBD1. J gave up 3 bases and V 0 bases, and 2 bases lay outside the gene matches. The V gene's germline CDR1 is SGHRS and CDR2 YFSETQ. The CDR3 loop spans 14 amino acids.

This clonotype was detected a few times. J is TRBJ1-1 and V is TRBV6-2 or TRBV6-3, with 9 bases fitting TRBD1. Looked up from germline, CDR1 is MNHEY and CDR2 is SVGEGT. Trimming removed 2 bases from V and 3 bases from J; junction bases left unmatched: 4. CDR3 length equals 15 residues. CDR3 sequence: CASSYGQGRHTEAFF. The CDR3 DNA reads TGTGCCAGCAGTTACGGACAGGGGCGGCACACTGAAGCTTTCTTT.

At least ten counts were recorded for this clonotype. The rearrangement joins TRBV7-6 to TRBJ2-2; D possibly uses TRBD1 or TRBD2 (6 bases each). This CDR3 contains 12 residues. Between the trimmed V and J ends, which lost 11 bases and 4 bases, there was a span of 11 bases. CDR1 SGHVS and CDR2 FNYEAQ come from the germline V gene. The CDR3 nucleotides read TGTGCCGGAGGGGGGACCACCGGGGAGCTGTTTTTT. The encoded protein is CAGGGTTGELFF.

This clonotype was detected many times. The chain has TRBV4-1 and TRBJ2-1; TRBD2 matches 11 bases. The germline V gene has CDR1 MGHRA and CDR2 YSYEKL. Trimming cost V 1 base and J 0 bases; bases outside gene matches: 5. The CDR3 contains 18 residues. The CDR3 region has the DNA TGCGCCAGCAGCCAAGCGACTAGCGGGGTACCCTCCTACAATGAGCAGTTCTTC. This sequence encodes CASSQATSGVPSYNEQFF.

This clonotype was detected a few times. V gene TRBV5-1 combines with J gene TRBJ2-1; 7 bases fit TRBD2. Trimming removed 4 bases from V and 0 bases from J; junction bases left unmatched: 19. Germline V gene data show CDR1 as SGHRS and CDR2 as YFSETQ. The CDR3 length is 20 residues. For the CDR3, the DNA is TGCGCCAGCAGCCCCTCGCAATTCTCCGGGACTAAGGGCTCCTACAATGAGCAGTTCTTC. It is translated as CASSPSQFSGTKGSYNEQFF. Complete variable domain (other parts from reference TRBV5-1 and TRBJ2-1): KAGVTQTPRYLIKTRGQQVTLSCSPISGHRSVSWYQQTPGQGLQFLFEYFSETQRNKGNFPGRFSGRQFSNSRSEMNVSTLELGDSALYLCASSPSQFSGTKGSYNEQFFGPGTRLTVL.

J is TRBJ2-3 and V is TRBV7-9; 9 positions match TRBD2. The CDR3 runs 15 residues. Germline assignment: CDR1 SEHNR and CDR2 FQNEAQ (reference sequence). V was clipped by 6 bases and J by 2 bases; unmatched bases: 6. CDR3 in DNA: TGTGCCAGCAGGCATAGCGGGGGTCCCACAGATACGCAGTATTTT. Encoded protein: CASRHSGGPTDTQYF.

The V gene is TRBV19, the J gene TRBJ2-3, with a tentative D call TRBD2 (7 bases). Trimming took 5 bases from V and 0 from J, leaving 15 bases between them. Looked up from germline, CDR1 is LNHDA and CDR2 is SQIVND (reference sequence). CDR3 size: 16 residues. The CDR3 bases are TGTGCCAGTAGTTTGTCGGGGGGCACTAGCACAGATACGCAGTATTTT. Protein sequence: CASSLSGGTSTDTQYF.

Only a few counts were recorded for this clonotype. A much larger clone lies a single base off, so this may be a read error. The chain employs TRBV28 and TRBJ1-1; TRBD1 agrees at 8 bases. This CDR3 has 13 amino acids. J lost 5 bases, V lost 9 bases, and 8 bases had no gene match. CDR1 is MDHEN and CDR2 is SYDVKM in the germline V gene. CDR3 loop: CASQDREKTEAFF. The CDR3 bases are TGTGCCAGTCAGGACAGGGAAAAGACTGAAGCTTTCTTT.

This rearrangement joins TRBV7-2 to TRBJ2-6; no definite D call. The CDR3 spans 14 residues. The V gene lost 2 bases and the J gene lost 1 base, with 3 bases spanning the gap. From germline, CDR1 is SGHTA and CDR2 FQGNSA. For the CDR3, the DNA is TGTGCCAGCAGCTTAATATCTGGGGCCAACGTCCTGACTTTC. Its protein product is CASSLISGANVLTF.

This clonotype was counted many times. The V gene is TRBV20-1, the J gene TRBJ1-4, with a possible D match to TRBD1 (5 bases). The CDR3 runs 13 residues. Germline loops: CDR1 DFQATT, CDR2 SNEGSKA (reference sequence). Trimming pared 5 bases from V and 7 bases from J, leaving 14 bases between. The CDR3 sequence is CSARTTRGEKLFF. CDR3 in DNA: TGCAGTGCTCGTACGACGAGGGGTGAAAAACTGTTTTTT.

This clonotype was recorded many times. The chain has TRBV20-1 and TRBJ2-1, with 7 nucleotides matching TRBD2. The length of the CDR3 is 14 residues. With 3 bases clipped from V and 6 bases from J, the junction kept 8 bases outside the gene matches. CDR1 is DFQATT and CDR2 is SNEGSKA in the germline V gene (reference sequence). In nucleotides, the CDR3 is TGCAGTGCTAGTCCTGCGGGAGTCCCCAATGAGCAGTTCTTC. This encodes CSASPAGVPNEQFF.